This note documents a single TCR beta chain sequence. The data belong to a study of OX40 agonist ivuxolimab in advanced cancers. Profiled with immunoSEQ multiplex PCR; TCRdb holds only in-frame clones, not every one. Of tens of thousands of clones in the sample, 88% were seen once. In germline, CDR1 is SGHNT, CDR2 YENEEA. Trimming took 0 bases from V and 6 from J, leaving 15 bases between them. CDR3 length: 15 amino acids. This TCR derives from an adult with an advanced solid tumor such as melanoma, head and neck, liver or kidney cancer. This chain uses TRBV11-3 with TRBJ2-7, with D perhaps TRBD2 (6 bases). The specimen was CD4+ or CD8+ T cells sorted from blood, collected in a trial of the OX40 agonist ivuxolimab. CDR3 sequence: CASSLDLSGGGEQYF. In nucleotides, the CDR3 is TGTGCCAGCAGCTTAGATCTTAGCGGTGGAGGCGAGCAGTACTTC.